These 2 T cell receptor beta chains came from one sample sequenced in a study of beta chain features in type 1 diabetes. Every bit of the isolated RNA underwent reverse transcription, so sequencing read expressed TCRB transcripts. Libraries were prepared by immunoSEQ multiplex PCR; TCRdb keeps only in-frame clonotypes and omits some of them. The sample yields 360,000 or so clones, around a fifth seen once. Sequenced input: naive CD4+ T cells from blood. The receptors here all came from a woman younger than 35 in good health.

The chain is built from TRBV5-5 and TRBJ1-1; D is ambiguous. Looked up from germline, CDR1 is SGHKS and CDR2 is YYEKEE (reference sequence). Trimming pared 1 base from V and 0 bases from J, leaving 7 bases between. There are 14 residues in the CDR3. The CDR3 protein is CASSLYAVNTEAFF. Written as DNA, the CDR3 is TGTGCCAGCAGCTTGTACGCGGTGAACACTGAAGCTTTCTTT.

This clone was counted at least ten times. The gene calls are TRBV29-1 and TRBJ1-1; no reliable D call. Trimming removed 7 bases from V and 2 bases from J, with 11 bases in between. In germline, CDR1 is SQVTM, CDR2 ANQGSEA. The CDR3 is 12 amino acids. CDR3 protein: CSAESANTEAFF. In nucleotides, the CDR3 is TGCAGCGCAGAATCCGCTAACACTGAAGCTTTCTTT.